This TCR beta chain was observed in a study of low-dose radiotherapy and immunotherapy resistance in tumors. Study background: On an every-two-weeks schedule, patients received intravenous nivolumab 240 mg, along with ipilimumab 1 mg/kg every six weeks.

V was clipped by 3 bases and J by 1 base, with 6 bases between them. Germline values: CDR1 SGDLS, CDR2 YYNGEE. This CDR3 has 13 amino acids. Both TCRalpha and TCRbeta chains were reverse transcribed with V-gene-specific primers. With a V-primer adapter and a constant-region primer, TCRs were amplified for about 19 PCR cycles. TCRdb analysed the reads with MiXCR anew, one entry per CDR3 protein. The sample contains some 100,000 distinct CDR3 sequences, around 21% of which appear only once. This clonotype was observed at least ten times. The time point was: after trial treatment. Regarding treatment: LDRT plus nivolumab, ipilimumab, low-dose cyclophosphamide and aspirin (RACIN trial).

The material was PBMCs, obtained after low-dose radiotherapy plus immunotherapy. The V call is TRBV9, the J call TRBJ2-3; tentative D call: TRBD1 (5 bases). The source of this sequence is a male donor with prostate cancer. The DNA for the CDR3 is TGTGCCAGCAGCGCGACAGGCACAGATACGCAGTATTTT. Translated: CASSATGTDTQYF.